This TCR beta chain stems from a study of T cell repertoires in cytomegalovirus infection. Study-wide background: Public TCR beta signature analysis indicated the presence of both CMV infection and matching HLA type.

The germline V gene encodes CDR1 MRHNA and CDR2 SNTAGT. This CDR3 has 13 amino acids. Between the trimmed V and J ends, which lost 7 bases and 4 bases, there was a span of 13 bases. TCRdb re-called the reads through MiXCR, storing one row per CDR3 protein. The repertoire holds roughly 500,000 distinct CDR3 sequences, with more than 15% as singletons. This clonotype was counted many times. This sequence originates from a human donor in good health (CMV status not recorded). Some clones in this sample may be carry-over from other donors' samples. The V call is TRBV6-4, the J call TRBJ1-1; D not resolved. The sequencing sample was made of CD8+ T cells from PBMCs. The CDR3 DNA reads as TGTGCCAGCACCCCCAGAGAGAGCACTGAAGCTTTCTTT. It yields the protein CASTPRESTEAFF.